This T cell receptor (beta chain) was recovered during a study of blood T cell repertoires in COVID-19. Overall study context: Sites in the United States, Italy and Spain provided acute and convalescent COVID-19 samples.

This clone was detected only once. Some clones are missing from TCRdb's copy, which holds only in-frame ones; the method was immunoSEQ multiplex PCR. The sample consists of some 250,000 clones, about 73% of them appearing once. This receptor was taken from a woman at least 80 years old with acute or convalescent COVID-19. Sequencing input: peripheral blood.

CDR3: CASSRDRVGEKLFF. The CDR3 DNA follows: TGCGCCAGCAGCCGGGACAGGGTGGGTGAAAAACTGTTTTTT. The V call is TRBV4-3, the J call TRBJ1-4; 9 bases agree with TRBD1. The germline V gene has CDR1 LGHNA and CDR2 YSLEER. The J segment lost 7 bases and the V segment lost 4 bases, leaving 4 bases of the junction unmatched. The CDR3 totals 14 residues.